This TCR beta chain was sequenced in a study of blood T cells in healthy people across ages. It was with a sample-barcoded 5' primer and a J-beta primer mix that a second PCR of roughly 7 to 12 cycles was run. TCRdb fed the 5' RACE reads into MiXCR, producing one record per CDR3 protein. The table includes some 790,000 distinct CDR3 sequences, less than 35% detected once. Germline CDR1 and CDR2: ENHRY and SYGVKD. Trimming took 8 bases from V and 4 from J, leaving 15 bases between them. The length of the CDR3 is 13 residues. This clonotype occurred once. A much more abundant neighbour one base away suggests this may be a read error.

The sequence was obtained from a woman aged 80 or older in good health. This rearrangement joins TRBV10-3 to TRBJ2-7, with TRBD2 as a possible D gene (6 bases). Material for sequencing was blood. CDR3 sequence reads: CAIYRDGLYEQYF. In DNA, the CDR3 is TGTGCCATCTACCGGGACGGACTATACGAGCAGTACTTC.